This TCR beta chain was profiled in a study of identical twins listed by TCRdb under 2016. In the study overall: To test whether fetal clonotypes persist, the study used deep sequencing on TCR alpha and beta repertoires from monozygotic twins, unrelated adults of various ages, and cord blood. To rule out contamination, the twin experiments were replicated at different times with different library preparation protocols. Summary of the overall study and its limitations: Because the same donors could not be followed over many years, the conclusions relied on cross-sectional statistical analysis. Fewer insertions were carried by abundant cord blood beta clonotypes, a similar but weaker trend appeared in young adult naive repertoires, and no such trend appeared in memory repertoires. In beta out-of-frame sequences, excess twin sharing was weaker, because having fewer shared sequences lowered the signal-to-noise ratio. Invariant T cells such as MAIT and iNKT could partly confound zero-insertion analyses, although diverse VJ usage argued against such confounding for most clonotypes. Out-of-frame TCR alpha sequences shared between twins showed an excess of low generation-probability sequences compared with coincidental sharing between unrelated individuals. In monozygotic twins, recombination models systematically underestimated out-of-frame TCR alpha sharing, but the models matched the sharing seen between unrelated individuals.

Receptor libraries were prepared by 5' RACE. TCRdb shows the sequencer as Illumina HiSeq 2000. A universal primer binding site was added through template switching, and the final cDNA carried a unique molecular identifier so that TCR cDNA molecules could be counted accurately. First-strand cDNA for TCR alpha and beta chains was synthesized from specific primers in the conserved constant-segment region. To control for contamination, each cDNA library was double barcoded with a SMART-Mk sample barcode plus Illumina barcodes. TruSeq adapter sequences along with Illumina sample barcodes were introduced in two successive PCR steps. TCR alpha and beta cDNA libraries were sequenced on the Illumina HiSeq platform with custom primers. The study's own analysis went as follows. MiGEC processed the raw reads to extract unique molecular identifiers, while MiXCR was used to determine the CDR3 positions. Recombination models were inferred per individual with the repgenHMM and IGoR tools using an EM algorithm. The analysis of shared clonotypes was done with the tcR package in R, with sharing normalized by the product of cloneset sizes. Out-of-frame nonproductive sequences were analyzed to study raw recombination free of thymic and clonal selection effects. The public reads were run again by TCRdb, first through fastp at Q25 and then through MiXCR, and only productive beta chains were kept. Every distinct CDR3 protein forms one entry, paired with its most common genes and DNA. The V and J calls were not made by the authors but by TCRdb's processing. The sample table lists more than 1.5 million distinct CDR3 sequences, roughly 35% of them with a count of one. About 0.27% of the sample is in the top ten clones.

Only healthy Caucasian donors were included. In this sample, this clonotype turned up a few times. It has no known antigen specificity. It has no much larger one-base neighbor in the sample; base qualities were not kept. From cysteine to phenylalanine, the CDR3 is 18 amino acids long. Only the CDR3 DNA is retained, 54 bases long and in frame from the first base. V was cut back by 3 bases and J by 6 bases, leaving a gap of 29 bases between them. From a lookup of the germline V gene (reference sequence), CDR1 and CDR2 are DFQATT and SNEGSKA. The sequenced sample consisted of cord blood. This TCR was recovered from a newborn girl in good health. The chain is assembled from TRBV20-1 and TRBJ1-2, with the identity of the D gene unclear. The bases read TGCAGTGCTAGTTGGCGAAAACGGGGTTCTACCTTCACCCATGGCTACACCTTC. Translated, it reads CSASWRKRGSTFTHGYTF.